This T cell receptor beta chain is from a study of immune heterogeneity within non-small cell lung tumors. By its share, this clonotype is medium-sized. Template was bulk tumor genomic DNA, about 620 ng per sample. Collection of several biopsies per primary tumor, spaced far apart, took place during surgery. Surgery that was curative in intent was performed on patients with untreated, newly diagnosed non-small cell lung cancer. Germline V lookup: CDR1 MNHNS, CDR2 SASEGT. J gave up 0 bases and V 7 bases, and 7 bases lay outside the gene matches. The CDR3 sequence is 16 residues long. TCR beta CDR3 regions came from multiplex PCR with 32 forward V and 13 reverse J primers. One entry per CDR3 protein results from TCRdb running MiXCR on the multiplex PCR reads. The sample contains under 35,000 distinct CDR3 sequences, around 30% of which appear only once.

The sample comprised lung tumor tissue. This chain connects TRBV6-1 to TRBJ1-3; 9 bases align to TRBD1. The clonotype was recovered from a man between 40 and 49 years old with non-small cell lung cancer. In DNA, the CDR3 is TGTGCCAGCAAGAACGGACAGGGGAGCTCTGGAAACACCATATATTTT. It is translated as CASKNGQGSSGNTIYF.